The 13 T cell receptor beta chains below come from one sample, sequenced in a study of blood T cells in healthy people across ages. It was with a sample-barcoded 5' primer and a J-beta primer mix that a second PCR of about 6 to 12 cycles was run. TCRdb independently ran MiXCR on the 5' RACE reads; one entry per CDR3 protein. The table has 1.4 million to 1.5 million distinct CDR3 sequences, approximately 40% seen once. Sequenced material: blood. The receptors derive from a woman under 30 in good health.

CDR3 sequence: CASSYSETSGANEQYF. CDR3 nucleotide sequence: TGTGCCAGCAGTTACTCCGAGACTAGCGGAGCCAATGAGCAGTACTTC. This sequence joins TRBV6-5 and TRBJ2-5, with 9 bases aligning to TRBD2. The germline gives CDR1 MNHEY, CDR2 SVGAGI. The trim removed 0 bases at V and 11 bases at J, leaving 13 bases unmatched. The CDR3 loop spans 16 amino acids.

This chain joins TRBV9 and TRBJ2-7; D is uncertain. The CDR3 runs 16 residues. CDR1 and CDR2 (germline): SGDLS, YYNGEE. With 0 bases removed from V and 0 bases from J, the gap between germline ends came to 13 bases. The CDR3 nucleotides are TGTGCCAGCAGCGTAGGGTTAGGTGCCAGCTCCTACGAGCAGTACTTC. Protein: CASSVGLGASSYEQYF.

This clonotype turned up a few times. This chain connects TRBV10-1 to TRBJ2-5; possibly TRBD2 for D (6 bases). V was trimmed by 2 bases and J by 10 bases, leaving 11 bases between them. The length of the CDR3 is 12 residues. Looked up from germline, CDR1 is WNHNN and CDR2 is SYGVQD (reference sequence). In DNA form, the CDR3 reads TGCGCCAGCAGTGAGCCGGGCGGGGTCCAGTACTTC. It codes for CASSEPGGVQYF.

The chain is built from TRBV2 and TRBJ2-7; D gene unclear. This CDR3 contains 11 residues. CDR1 and CDR2 from the germline V gene are SNHLY and FYNNEI. Trimming removed 4 bases at V and 5 bases at J, with 6 bases between. The DNA of the CDR3 is TGTGCCAGCAGTGTGGGGAACGAGCAGTACTTC. Amino acids: CASSVGNEQYF.

The chain links TRBV12-3 or TRBV12-4 to TRBJ2-3; the D gene is possibly TRBD2 (5 bases). The length of the CDR3 is 15 residues. V was cut by 4 bases and J by 3 bases, with 14 bases left in between. CDR3 DNA sequence: TGTGCCAGCAGTTACGGACTCGCAATAACAGATACGCAGTATTTT. This sequence encodes CASSYGLAITDTQYF.

This clonotype has only a few counts. The chain employs TRBV4-1 and TRBJ2-5; 8 bases agree with TRBD2. The germline V gene encodes CDR1 MGHRA and CDR2 YSYEKL. This CDR3 region has 15 residues. Trimming cost V 6 bases and J 3 bases; bases outside gene matches: 9. The CDR3 spells CASRHRRAGEETQYF. The CDR3 bases are TGCGCCAGCAGGCACAGACGAGCGGGAGAAGAGACCCAGTACTTC.

The chain links TRBV5-1 to TRBJ2-1; D remains unclear. V was pared by 4 bases and J by 2 bases, with 13 bases between. CDR1 is SGHRS and CDR2 is YFSETQ in the germline V gene. The CDR3 spans 15 residues. The DNA for the CDR3 is TGCGCCAGCAGCCTCGCACAGAATACCTACAATGAGCAGTTCTTC. Residues: CASSLAQNTYNEQFF.

There are a few counts of this clonotype. The chain joins TRBV7-9 to TRBJ1-1; TRBD1 agrees at 7 bases. The V gene end was trimmed by 3 bases and the J gene end by 2 bases; junction bases not matched to a gene: 12. The CDR3 totals 17 residues. The germline V gene encodes CDR1 SEHNR and CDR2 FQNEAQ (reference sequence). This CDR3 reads CASSFRRDSLFNTEAFF. The CDR3 DNA reads TGTGCCAGCAGCTTCCGCCGGGACAGCTTATTCAACACTGAAGCTTTCTTT.

The V gene is TRBV5-1, the J gene TRBJ1-2; 8 positions match TRBD1. Germline V gene data show CDR1 as SGHRS and CDR2 as YFSETQ. The CDR3 length is 16 residues. After removal of 4 bases from V and 3 bases from J, the junction contained 11 bases not matched to a gene. As DNA, the CDR3 is TGCGCCAGCAGCCCTGGAGGGCAGGGGGCGCACTATGGCTACACCTTC. Translating it yields CASSPGGQGAHYGYTF.

This chain connects TRBV10-3 to TRBJ2-7, with D possibly being TRBD1 or TRBD2 (5 bases each). CDR3 length: 13 residues. Per the germline V gene, CDR1 is ENHRY and CDR2 is SYGVKD. Trimming left V 0 bases short and J 5 bases short, with 8 bases between. CDR3 region: CAISESEGHEQYF. Written as DNA, the CDR3 is TGTGCCATCAGTGAGTCAGAGGGACACGAGCAGTACTTC.

The chain links TRBV12-3 or TRBV12-4 to TRBJ2-4; D is uncertain. With 6 bases removed from V and 1 base from J, the gap between germline ends came to 7 bases. This CDR3 is built from 13 residues. CDR3 sequence: CASSPRAKNIQYF. The CDR3 nucleotides read TGTGCCAGCAGCCCCCGGGCCAAAAACATTCAGTACTTC.

V usage is TRBV7-3 and J usage is TRBJ1-2, with D maybe TRBD1 (6 bases). The CDR3 runs to 13 residues. V was cut by 9 bases and J by 7 bases, with 18 bases left in between. Germline lookup yields CDR1 SGHTA and CDR2 FQGTGA. Here the CDR3 DNA reads TGTGCCAGTCGGGGGGGGGCAGTTGGTGGCTACACCTTC. Amino acid sequence: CASRGGAVGGYTF.

This clonotype was observed a handful of times. The CDR3 region is CASSLVAGGPGNEQFF. The CDR3 bases are TGTGCCAGCAGCTTAGTAGCGGGGGGGCCGGGGAATGAGCAGTTCTTC. The V call is TRBV7-2, the J call TRBJ2-1, with 11 bases matching TRBD2. Per germline, CDR1 SGHTA and CDR2 FQGNSA. This CDR3 comprises 16 residues. V shed 1 base and J 7 bases; nucleotides not matched to a gene: 6.